This T cell receptor beta chain was recorded in a study of regulatory T cells in long-lasting Graves disease. V was shortened by 6 bases and J by 1 base, with 13 bases between the two germline ends. This CDR3 spans 14 amino acids. Per the germline V gene, CDR1 is MDHEN and CDR2 is SYDVKM. iRepertoire HTBI primers and Arm-PCR of CDR3 regions built TCR beta libraries. TCRdb redid the calling of the multiplex PCR reads with MiXCR, one entry per CDR3 protein. The sample includes 450,000 to 700,000 distinct CDR3 sequences, approximately 13% seen only once; the top ten take roughly 9.7%. Study-level results: Persistent disease favored TRBV28, TRBJ1-2 and TRBJ2-5.

In its sample, this clonotype was seen many times. Antigen specificity is unknown. The sample's time point: newly diagnosed GD, antithyroid drugs for less than 3 months. The TCR library was made from RNA that had been extracted from PBMCs in TRIzol. These records were also assigned to another study, of T cells in Graves' hyperthyroidism and ophthalmopathy.

The chain couples TRBV28 to TRBJ2-7; a possible D gene is TRBD1 (6 bases). Here the sequenced sample was peripheral blood mononuclear cells (PBMCs), taken at new diagnosis, from a patient treated with antithyroid drugs. This sequence was found in a man between 25 and 39 years old with Graves disease. The CDR3 DNA is TGTGCCAGCAGCCCCCCAGGGGCGTCCTACGAGCAGTACTTC. This translates into CASSPPGASYEQYF. Drawing the rest from reference TRBV28 and TRBJ2-7, the complete variable domain is DVKVTQSSRYLVKRTGEKVFLECVQDMDHENMFWYRQDPGLGLRLIYFSYDVKMKEKGDIPEGYSVSREKKERFSLILESASTNQTSMYLCASSPPGASYEQYFGPGTRLTVT.